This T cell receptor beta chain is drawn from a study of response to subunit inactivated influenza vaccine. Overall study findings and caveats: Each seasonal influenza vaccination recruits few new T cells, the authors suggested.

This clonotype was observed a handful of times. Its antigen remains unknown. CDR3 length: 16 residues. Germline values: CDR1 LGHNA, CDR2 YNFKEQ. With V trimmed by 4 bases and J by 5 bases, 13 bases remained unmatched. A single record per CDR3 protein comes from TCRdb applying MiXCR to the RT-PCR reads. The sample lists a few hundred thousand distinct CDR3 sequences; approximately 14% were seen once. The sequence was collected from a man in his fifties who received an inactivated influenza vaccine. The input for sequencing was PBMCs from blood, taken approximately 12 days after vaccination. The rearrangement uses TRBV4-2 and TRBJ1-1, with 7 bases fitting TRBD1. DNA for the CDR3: TGTGCCAGCAGCCGCCAAGGGGCCCAGGGGGGAACTGAAGCTTTCTTT. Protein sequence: CASSRQGAQGGTEAFF.